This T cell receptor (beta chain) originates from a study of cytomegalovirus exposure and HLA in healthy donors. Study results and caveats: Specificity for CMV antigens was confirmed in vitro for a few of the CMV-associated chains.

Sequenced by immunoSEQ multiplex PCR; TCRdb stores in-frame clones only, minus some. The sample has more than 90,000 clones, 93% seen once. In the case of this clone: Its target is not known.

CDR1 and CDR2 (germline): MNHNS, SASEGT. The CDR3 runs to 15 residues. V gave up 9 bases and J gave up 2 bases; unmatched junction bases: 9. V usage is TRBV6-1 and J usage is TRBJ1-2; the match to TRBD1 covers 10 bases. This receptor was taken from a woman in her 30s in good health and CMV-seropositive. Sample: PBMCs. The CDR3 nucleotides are TGTGCCAGTAATCCGGGACAGGGGACGAACTATGGCTACACCTTC. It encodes CASNPGQGTNYGYTF.